The clone carrying this T cell receptor beta chain was seen only a few times. The target antigen is unknown. This entry comes from a study of regulatory T cells in long-lasting Graves disease. Study-wide points: Sample size, which was small, may have reduced accuracy.

Time point noted: newly diagnosed GD, antithyroid drugs for less than 3 months. From RNA extracted from PBMCs, the TCR library was made. In this cohort, patients came from an endocrinology department located in Xi'an, China. Germline CDR1 DFQATT, CDR2 SNEGSKA (reference sequence). The CDR3 is made up of 13 amino acids. Trimming took 4 bases from V and 12 from J; bases not matched to a gene: 11. Construction of the TCR beta libraries employed iRepertoire HTBI primers in conjunction with Arm-PCR of CDR3 regions. Original processing notes: From all samples, identification returned approximately 13 TRBJ and approximately 61 TRBV segments. TCRdb itself ran the multiplex PCR reads through MiXCR, one entry per CDR3 protein. The V and J calls come from TCRdb's annotation, not from the publication. The sample contains fewer than 550,000 distinct CDR3 sequences, 16% of which appear only once. Another study also made use of these data, one on T cells in Graves' hyperthyroidism and ophthalmopathy. This second study notes: Each patient was aged 18 to 65 and had newly diagnosed hyperthyroidism of under 2 months' duration.

This TCR was sampled from a woman under 30 with Graves disease. The sequenced sample was peripheral blood mononuclear cells (PBMCs), obtained at new diagnosis, from a patient treated with antithyroid drugs. The V gene is TRBV20-1, the J gene TRBJ2-1; 8 bases align to TRBD2. DNA for the CDR3: TGCAGTGCTATGGGGACTAGTTCTTTGGGGCAGTTCTTC. Amino acid sequence: CSAMGTSSLGQFF.